These T cell receptor beta chains were read from a single sample in a study of blood T cell repertoires in COVID-19. TCRdb's table, derived via immunoSEQ multiplex PCR, lists solely in-frame clones and lacks some. The sample comprises approximately 180,000 clones, 82% of which are singletons, and over 7.5% rests with the top ten. The specimen sequenced was peripheral blood. The receptors stem from a woman in her sixties or seventies with acute or convalescent COVID-19. The CDR3 runs from the conserved cysteine through the conserved F or W. Fields, in order: CDR3 DNA, CDR3 protein, clone size, J gene, D gene, V gene. A D gene is named only where the DNA matches it firmly. Not every row has a clone size; where given, it reads once, few, many or a size class.

TGTGCCAGCCGACAGGCAAATAATTCACCCCTCCACTTT	CASRQANNSPLHF	.	TRBJ1-6	.	TRBV19
TGTGCCATCAGTGAACCAGCCGGGGACATTCAGTACTTC	CAISEPAGDIQYF	.	TRBJ2-4	.	TRBV10-3
TGTGCCAGCAGTTACTTTGTCGGGACAGAGACTGAAGCTTTCTTT	CASSYFVGTETEAFF	.	TRBJ1-1	TRBD1	TRBV6-5
TGTGCCAGCAGCCCCCAATTAGCGGGAGATCCCGAGCAGTACTTC	CASSPQLAGDPEQYF	.	TRBJ2-7	TRBD2	TRBV7-8
TGTGCCACCAGTGAGCAGGGGAGCAATCAGCCCCAGCATTTT	CATSEQGSNQPQHF	.	TRBJ1-5	.	TRBV24-1
TGTGCCAGCAGCTTCTCCGCGGTCTCGAACACTGAAGCTTTCTTT	CASSFSAVSNTEAFF	.	TRBJ1-1	.	TRBV5-4
TGTGCCAGCAGTGAACTAGCGGGGTCCTACAATGAGCAGTTCTTC	CASSELAGSYNEQFF	.	TRBJ2-1	TRBD2	TRBV6-1
TGTGCCAGCTCACCAATTATAGGGGGCCAGCGTAATGAAAAACTGTTTTTT	CASSPIIGGQRNEKLFF	.	TRBJ1-4	TRBD1	TRBV18
TGTGCCAGCAGCTTAGATGGGGGTGGGACTAAAGGCTACACCTTC	CASSLDGGGTKGYTF	.	TRBJ1-2	.	TRBV7-2
TGTGCCAGTAGCCCTGGCGTGCCTAGCGTTTCAGATACGCAGTATTTT	CASSPGVPSVSDTQYF	.	TRBJ2-3	.	TRBV19
TGTGCCAGCTCACCAGTAACTACCATACAAGAGACCCAGTACTTC	CASSPVTTIQETQYF	.	TRBJ2-5	.	TRBV18
TGTGCCAGCAGCTTAGGGACAGGTACTTCTGAGGGCTACACCTTC	CASSLGTGTSEGYTF	.	TRBJ1-2	TRBD1	TRBV7-2
TGTGCCAGCAGTTGGACAGGAAACTATGGCTACACCTTC	CASSWTGNYGYTF	once	TRBJ1-2	TRBD1	TRBV6-2/TRBV6-3
TGCAGCGTTAGGACAGGGGGCGATTCACCCCTCCACTTT	CSVRTGGDSPLHF	.	TRBJ1-6	TRBD1	TRBV29-1
TGTGCCCCCGGGGGGACAGGGGTGAGGAACACTGAAGCTTTCTTT	CAPGGTGVRNTEAFF	.	TRBJ1-1	TRBD1	TRBV7-9
TGTGCCAGCAGTTACTCGCAGGGGATGAGGAATCAGCCCCAGCATTTT	CASSYSQGMRNQPQHF	.	TRBJ1-5	.	TRBV6-2/TRBV6-3
TGTGCCAGCAGCTCCCTATATTCCGGTAATGAAAAACTGTTTTTT	CASSSLYSGNEKLFF	.	TRBJ1-4	.	TRBV11-2
TGTGCCAGCAGCATCCAGGGTGCCACTGAAGCTTTCTTT	CASSIQGATEAFF	.	TRBJ1-1	.	TRBV5-4
TGTGCCAGCAGCCCGCCAAACAGGGTTTTGGCCAAAAACATTCAGTACTTC	CASSPPNRVLAKNIQYF	.	TRBJ2-4	.	TRBV7-8
TGTGCCAGCAGTCCTCAGACAGGGAACACCGGGGAGCTGTTTTTT	CASSPQTGNTGELFF	.	TRBJ2-2	.	TRBV6-6
TGTGCCATCAGTGATTATGAGCGCCCCACAGATACGCAGTATTTT	CAISDYERPTDTQYF	.	TRBJ2-3	.	TRBV10-3
TGTGCCAGCAGCTTAGTCTCTACGGCAGATACGCAGTATTTT	CASSLVSTADTQYF	.	TRBJ2-3	.	TRBV11-3
TGTGCCAGCTCACCAACTTCGGACGGGATAAACACTGAAGCTTTCTTT	CASSPTSDGINTEAFF	.	TRBJ1-1	.	TRBV18
TGTGCCAGCAGTCCGGGCGGGTCACACTCCTACGAGCAGTACTTC	CASSPGGSHSYEQYF	.	TRBJ2-7	.	TRBV28
TGCAGTGCTAGTGGGGACAGGGGGGATTTAGCCAAAAACATTCAGTACTTC	CSASGDRGDLAKNIQYF	.	TRBJ2-4	TRBD1	TRBV20-1
TGTGCCAGCAGTTTGACAGTCATGAACACTGAAGCTTTCTTT	CASSLTVMNTEAFF	once	TRBJ1-1	.	TRBV6-2/TRBV6-3
TGCGCCAGCAGTCAATCGTTAGGCAGGGTGCGTTACAATGAGCAGTTCTTC	CASSQSLGRVRYNEQFF	.	TRBJ2-1	.	TRBV23-1
TGCAGTGCTAGTAGCAGGGGTCTTCATGGCTACACCTTC	CSASSRGLHGYTF	.	TRBJ1-2	.	TRBV20-1